This TCR beta chain was captured in a study of blood T cell repertoires in COVID-19. Study as a whole: The origin of the acute and convalescent COVID-19 samples was the United States, Italy and Spain. The analysed material was cDNA or gDNA that came from T cells, B-cell-depleted T cells, or PBMCs.

V lost 3 bases, J lost 1 base, and 11 bases lay in between. The CDR3 has 15 residues. The germline CDR1 and CDR2 sequences are KGHSH and LQKENI. As handled by the study authors: Amplified reference gene primers provided the basis for estimating nucleated cell counts. TCRdb's copy holds only in-frame clones and misses some; the assay was immunoSEQ multiplex PCR. The DNA was the basis for D and trimming; V, J and clone size are from that table. The sample contains a few hundred thousand clones, more than 75% of which appear only once. The chain joins TRBV18 to TRBJ2-3; no clear D. Sequencing used peripheral blood. This clonotype was obtained from a woman in her 50s with acute or convalescent COVID-19. The CDR3 here is CASSPAASGTDTQYF. DNA of the CDR3: TGTGCCAGCTCACCGGCGGCCAGCGGCACAGATACGCAGTATTTT.